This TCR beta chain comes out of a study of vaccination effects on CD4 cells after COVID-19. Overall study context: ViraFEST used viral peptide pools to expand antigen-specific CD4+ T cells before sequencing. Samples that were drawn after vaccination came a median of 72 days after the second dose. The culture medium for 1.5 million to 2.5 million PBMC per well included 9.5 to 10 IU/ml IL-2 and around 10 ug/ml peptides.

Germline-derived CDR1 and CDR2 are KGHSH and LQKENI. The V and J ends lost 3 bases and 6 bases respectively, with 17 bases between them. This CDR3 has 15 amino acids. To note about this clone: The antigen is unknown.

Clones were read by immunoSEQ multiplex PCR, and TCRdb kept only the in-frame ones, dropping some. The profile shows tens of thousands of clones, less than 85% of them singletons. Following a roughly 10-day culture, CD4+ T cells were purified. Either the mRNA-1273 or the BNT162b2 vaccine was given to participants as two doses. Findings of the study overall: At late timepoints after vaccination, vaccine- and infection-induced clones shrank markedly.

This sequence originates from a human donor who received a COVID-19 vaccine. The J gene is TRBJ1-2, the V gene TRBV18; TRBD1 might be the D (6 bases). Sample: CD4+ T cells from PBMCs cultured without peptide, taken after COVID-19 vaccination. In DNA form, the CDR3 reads TGTGCCAGCTCACCCCGAAGTGGGGGCAGGGATGGCTACACCTTC. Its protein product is CASSPRSGGRDGYTF.